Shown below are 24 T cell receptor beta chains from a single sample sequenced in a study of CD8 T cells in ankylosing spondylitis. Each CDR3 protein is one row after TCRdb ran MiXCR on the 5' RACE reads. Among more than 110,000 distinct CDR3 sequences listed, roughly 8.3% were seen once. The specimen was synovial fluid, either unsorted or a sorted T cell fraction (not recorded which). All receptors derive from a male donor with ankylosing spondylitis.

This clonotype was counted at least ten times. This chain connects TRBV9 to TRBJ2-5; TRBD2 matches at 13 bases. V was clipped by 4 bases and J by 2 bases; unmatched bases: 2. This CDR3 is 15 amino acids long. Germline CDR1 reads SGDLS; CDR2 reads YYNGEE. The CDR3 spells CASSRLAGGQETQYF. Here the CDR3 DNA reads TGTGCCAGCAGCCGACTAGCGGGGGGACAAGAGACCCAGTACTTC.

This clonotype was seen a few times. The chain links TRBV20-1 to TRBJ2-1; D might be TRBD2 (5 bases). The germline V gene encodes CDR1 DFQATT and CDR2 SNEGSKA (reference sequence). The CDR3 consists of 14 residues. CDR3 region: CSMVEPGIHNEQFF. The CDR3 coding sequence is TGCTCAATGGTAGAGCCCGGGATCCACAATGAGCAGTTCTTC.

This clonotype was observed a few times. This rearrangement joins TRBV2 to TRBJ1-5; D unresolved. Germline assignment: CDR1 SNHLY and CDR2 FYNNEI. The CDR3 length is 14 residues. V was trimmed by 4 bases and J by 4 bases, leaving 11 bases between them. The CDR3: CASSGSRQNQPQHF. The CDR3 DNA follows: TGTGCCAGCAGTGGAAGTAGGCAGAATCAGCCCCAGCATTTT.

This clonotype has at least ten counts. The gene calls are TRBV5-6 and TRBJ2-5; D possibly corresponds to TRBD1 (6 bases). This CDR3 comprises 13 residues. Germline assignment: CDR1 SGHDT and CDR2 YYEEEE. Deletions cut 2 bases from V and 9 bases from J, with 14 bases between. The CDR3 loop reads CASSFDLPGAQYF. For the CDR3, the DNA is TGTGCCAGCAGCTTTGACCTGCCAGGGGCCCAGTACTTC.

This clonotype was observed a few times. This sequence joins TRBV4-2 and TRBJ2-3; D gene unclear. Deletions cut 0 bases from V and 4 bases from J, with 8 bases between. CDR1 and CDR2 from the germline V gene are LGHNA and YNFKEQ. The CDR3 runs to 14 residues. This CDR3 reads CASSQDISPDTQYF. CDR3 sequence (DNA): TGTGCCAGCAGCCAAGACATTAGCCCAGATACGCAGTATTTT.

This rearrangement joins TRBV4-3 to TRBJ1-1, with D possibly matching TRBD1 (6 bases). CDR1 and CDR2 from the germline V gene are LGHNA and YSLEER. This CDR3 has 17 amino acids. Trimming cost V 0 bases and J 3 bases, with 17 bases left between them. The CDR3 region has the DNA TGCGCCAGCAGCCAAGATGGCAGGGGAAATGTGGACACTGAAGCTTTCTTT. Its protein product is CASSQDGRGNVDTEAFF.

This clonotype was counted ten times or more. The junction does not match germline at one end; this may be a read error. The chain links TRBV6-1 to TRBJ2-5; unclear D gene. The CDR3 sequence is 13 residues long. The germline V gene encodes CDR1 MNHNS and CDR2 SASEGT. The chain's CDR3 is CATSQDYQETQYF. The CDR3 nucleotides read TGTGCCACCAGTCAGGATTACCAAGAGACCCAGTACTTC.

In DNA, the CDR3 is TGTGCCAGCAATGCCGCTAGCGGGAGGGGTAATGAGCAGTTCTTC. Translated, it gives CASNAASGRGNEQFF. This rearrangement joins TRBV27 to TRBJ2-1; 12 nucleotides line up with TRBD2. CDR1 and CDR2 (germline): MNHEY, SMNVEV (reference sequence). J gave up 7 bases and V 7 bases, and 8 bases lay outside the gene matches. The CDR3 is made up of 15 amino acids.

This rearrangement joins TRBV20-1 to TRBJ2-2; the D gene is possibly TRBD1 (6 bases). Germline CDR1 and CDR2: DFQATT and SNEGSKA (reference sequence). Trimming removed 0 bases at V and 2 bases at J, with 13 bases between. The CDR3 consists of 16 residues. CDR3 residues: CSAREPVRGNTGELFF. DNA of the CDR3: TGCAGTGCTAGAGAGCCGGTCAGGGGTAACACCGGGGAGCTGTTTTTT.

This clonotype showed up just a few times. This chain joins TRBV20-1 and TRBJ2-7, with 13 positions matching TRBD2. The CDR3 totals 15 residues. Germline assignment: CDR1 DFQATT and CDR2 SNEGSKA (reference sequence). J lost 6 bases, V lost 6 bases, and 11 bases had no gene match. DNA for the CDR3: TGCAGTGCGAGGAGATCGGGACTAGCGGGACGCGAGCAGTACTTC. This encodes CSARRSGLAGREQYF.

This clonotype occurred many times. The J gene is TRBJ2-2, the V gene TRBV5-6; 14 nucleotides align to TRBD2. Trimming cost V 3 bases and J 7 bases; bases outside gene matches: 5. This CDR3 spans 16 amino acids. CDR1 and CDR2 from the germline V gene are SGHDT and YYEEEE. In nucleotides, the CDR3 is TGTGCCAGCAGCTCCGGACTAGCGGGGGGACGCGGGGAGCTGTTTTTT. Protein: CASSSGLAGGRGELFF. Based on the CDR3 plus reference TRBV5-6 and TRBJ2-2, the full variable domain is DAGVTQSPTHLIKTRGQQVTLRCSPKSGHDTVSWYQQALGQGPQFIFQYYEEEERQRGNFPDRFSGHQFPNYSSELNVNALLLGDSALYLCASSSGLAGGRGELFFGEGSRLTVL.

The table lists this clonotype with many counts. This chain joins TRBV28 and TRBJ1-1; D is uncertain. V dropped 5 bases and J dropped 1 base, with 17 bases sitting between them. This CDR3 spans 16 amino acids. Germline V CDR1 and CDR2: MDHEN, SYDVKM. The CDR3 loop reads CASSLTGPSSNTEAFF. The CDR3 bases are TGTGCCAGCAGTCTAACCGGGCCCTCTTCGAACACTGAAGCTTTCTTT. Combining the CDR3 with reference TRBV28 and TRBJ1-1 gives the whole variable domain DVKVTQSSRYLVKRTGEKVFLECVQDMDHENMFWYRQDPGLGLRLIYFSYDVKMKEKGDIPEGYSVSREKKERFSLILESASTNQTSMYLCASSLTGPSSNTEAFFGQGTRLTVV.

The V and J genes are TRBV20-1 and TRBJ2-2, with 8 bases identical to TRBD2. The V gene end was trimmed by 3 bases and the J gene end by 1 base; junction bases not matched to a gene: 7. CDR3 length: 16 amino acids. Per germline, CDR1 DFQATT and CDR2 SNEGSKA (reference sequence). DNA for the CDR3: TGCAGTGCTAGGAGCGTAGCGGGACTGAACACCGGGGAGCTGTTTTTT. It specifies CSARSVAGLNTGELFF.

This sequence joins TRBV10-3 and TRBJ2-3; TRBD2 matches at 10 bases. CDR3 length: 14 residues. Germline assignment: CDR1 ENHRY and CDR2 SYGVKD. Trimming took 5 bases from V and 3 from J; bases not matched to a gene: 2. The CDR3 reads CAISPGLATDTQYF. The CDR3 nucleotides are TGTGCCATCAGTCCGGGACTAGCGACAGATACGCAGTATTTT.

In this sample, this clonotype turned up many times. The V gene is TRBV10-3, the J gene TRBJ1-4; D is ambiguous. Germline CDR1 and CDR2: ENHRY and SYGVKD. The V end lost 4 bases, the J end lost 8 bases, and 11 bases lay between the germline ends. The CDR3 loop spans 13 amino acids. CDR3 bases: TGTGCCATCAGTGGCCGACGGGAGGAAAAACTGTTTTTT. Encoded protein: CAISGRREEKLFF.

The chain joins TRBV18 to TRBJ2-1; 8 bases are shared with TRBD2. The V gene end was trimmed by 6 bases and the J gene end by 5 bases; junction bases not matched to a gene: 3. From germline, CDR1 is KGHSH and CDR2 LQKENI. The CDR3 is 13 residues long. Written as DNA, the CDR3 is TGTGCCAGCTCCACGACTAGCGACAATGAGCAGTTCTTC. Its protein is CASSTTSDNEQFF.

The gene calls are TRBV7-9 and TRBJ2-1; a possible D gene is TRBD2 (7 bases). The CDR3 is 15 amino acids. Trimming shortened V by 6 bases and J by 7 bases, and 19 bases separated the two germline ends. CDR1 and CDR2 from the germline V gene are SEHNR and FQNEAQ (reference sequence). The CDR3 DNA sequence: TGTGCCAGCAGTCAGCGGTGGGGGGGGGCTAATGAGCAGTTCTTC. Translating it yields CASSQRWGGANEQFF.

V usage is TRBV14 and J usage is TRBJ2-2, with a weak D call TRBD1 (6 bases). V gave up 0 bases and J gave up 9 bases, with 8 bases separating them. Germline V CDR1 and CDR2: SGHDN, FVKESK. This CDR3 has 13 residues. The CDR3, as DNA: TGTGCCAGCAGCCAAGAGAGGGGGAGGGAGCTGTTTTTT. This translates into CASSQERGRELFF.

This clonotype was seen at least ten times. The chain's CDR3 is CASSFNANYEQYF. The CDR3 coding sequence is TGCGCCAGCAGCTTTAACGCCAACTACGAGCAGTACTTC. V and J are TRBV5-1 and TRBJ2-7; D remains ambiguous. V was pared by 2 bases and J by 3 bases, with 9 bases between. Germline CDR1 SGHRS, CDR2 YFSETQ. The CDR3 runs 13 residues.

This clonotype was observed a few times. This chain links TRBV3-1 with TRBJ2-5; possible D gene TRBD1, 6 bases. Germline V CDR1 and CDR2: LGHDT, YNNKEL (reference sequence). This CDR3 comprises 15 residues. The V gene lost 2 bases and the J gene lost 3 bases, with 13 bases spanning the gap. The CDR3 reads CASSQTTGFEETQYF. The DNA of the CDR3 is TGTGCCAGCAGCCAAACGACAGGCTTTGAAGAGACCCAGTACTTC.

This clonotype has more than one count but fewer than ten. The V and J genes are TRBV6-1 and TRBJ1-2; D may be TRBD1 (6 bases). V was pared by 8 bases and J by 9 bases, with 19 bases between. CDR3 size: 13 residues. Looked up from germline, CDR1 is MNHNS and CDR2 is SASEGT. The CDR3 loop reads CASGRGEIMRYTF. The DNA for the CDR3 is TGTGCCAGCGGCAGGGGCGAGATTATGCGCTACACCTTC.

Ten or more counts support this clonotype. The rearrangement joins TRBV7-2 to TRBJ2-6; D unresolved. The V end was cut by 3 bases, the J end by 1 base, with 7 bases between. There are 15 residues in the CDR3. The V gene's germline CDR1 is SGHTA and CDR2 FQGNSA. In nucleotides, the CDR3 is TGTGCCAGCAGCTTCGTGACTTCTGGGGCCAACGTCCTGACTTTC. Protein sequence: CASSFVTSGANVLTF. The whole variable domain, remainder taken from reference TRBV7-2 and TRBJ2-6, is GAGVSQSPSNKVTEKGKDVELRCDPISGHTALYWYRQSLGQGLEFLIYFQGNSAPDKSGLPSDRFSAERTGGSVSTLTIQRTQQEDSAVYLCASSFVTSGANVLTFGAGSRLTVL.

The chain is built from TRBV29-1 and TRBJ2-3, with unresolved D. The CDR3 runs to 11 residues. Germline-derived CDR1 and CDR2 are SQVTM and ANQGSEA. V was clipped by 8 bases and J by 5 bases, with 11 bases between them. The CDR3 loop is CSSGYGDTQYF. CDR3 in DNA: TGCAGCTCTGGATACGGAGATACGCAGTATTTT.

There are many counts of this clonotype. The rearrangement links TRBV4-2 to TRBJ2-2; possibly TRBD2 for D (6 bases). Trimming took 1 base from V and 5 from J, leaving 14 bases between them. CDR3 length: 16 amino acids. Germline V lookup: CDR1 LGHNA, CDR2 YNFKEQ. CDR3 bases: TGTGCCAGCAGCCAAGCGGTGGGAGGAGGGACCGGGGAGCTGTTTTTT. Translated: CASSQAVGGGTGELFF.